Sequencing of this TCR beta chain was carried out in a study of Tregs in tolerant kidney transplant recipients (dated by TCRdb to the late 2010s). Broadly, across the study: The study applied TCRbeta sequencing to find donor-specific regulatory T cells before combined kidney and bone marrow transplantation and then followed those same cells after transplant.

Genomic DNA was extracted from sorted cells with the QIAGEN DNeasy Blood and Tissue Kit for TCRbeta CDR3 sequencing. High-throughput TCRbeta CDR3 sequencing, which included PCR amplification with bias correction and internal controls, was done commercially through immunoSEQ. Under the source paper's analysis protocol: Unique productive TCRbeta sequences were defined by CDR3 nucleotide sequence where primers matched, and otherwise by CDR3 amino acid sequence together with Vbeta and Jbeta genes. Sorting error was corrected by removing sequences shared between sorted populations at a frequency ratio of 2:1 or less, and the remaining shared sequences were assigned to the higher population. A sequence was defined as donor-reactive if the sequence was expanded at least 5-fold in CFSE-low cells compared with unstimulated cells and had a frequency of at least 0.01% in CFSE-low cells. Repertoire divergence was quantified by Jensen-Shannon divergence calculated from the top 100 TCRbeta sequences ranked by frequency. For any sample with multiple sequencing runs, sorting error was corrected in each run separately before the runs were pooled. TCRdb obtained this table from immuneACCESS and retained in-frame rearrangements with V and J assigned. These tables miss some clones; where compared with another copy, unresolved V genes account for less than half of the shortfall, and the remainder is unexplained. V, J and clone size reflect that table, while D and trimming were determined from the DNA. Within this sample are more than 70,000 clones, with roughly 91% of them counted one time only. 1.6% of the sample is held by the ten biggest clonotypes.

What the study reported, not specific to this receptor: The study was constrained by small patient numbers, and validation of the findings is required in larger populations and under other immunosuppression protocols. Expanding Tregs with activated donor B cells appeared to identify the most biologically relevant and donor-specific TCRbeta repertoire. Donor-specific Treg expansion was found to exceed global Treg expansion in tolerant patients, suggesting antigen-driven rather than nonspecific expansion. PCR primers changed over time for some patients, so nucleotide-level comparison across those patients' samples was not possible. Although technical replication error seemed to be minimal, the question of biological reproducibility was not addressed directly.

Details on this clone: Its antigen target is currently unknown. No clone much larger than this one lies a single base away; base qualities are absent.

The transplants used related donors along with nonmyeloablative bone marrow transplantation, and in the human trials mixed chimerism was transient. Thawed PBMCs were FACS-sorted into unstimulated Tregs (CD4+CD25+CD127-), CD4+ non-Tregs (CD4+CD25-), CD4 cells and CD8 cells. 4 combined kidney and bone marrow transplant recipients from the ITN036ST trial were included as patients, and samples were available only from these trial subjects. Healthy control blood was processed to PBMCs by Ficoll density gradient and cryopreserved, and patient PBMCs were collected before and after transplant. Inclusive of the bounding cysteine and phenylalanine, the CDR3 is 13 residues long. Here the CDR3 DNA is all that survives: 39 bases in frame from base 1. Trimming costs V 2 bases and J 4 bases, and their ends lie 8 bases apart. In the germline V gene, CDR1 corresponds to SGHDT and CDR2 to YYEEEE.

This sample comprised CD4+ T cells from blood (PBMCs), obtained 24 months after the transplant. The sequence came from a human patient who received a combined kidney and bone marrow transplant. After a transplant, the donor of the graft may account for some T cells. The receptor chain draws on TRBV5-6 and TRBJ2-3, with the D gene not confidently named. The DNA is TGTGCCAGCAGCTTAGTGGGCCCAGATACGCAGTATTTT. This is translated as CASSLVGPDTQYF.